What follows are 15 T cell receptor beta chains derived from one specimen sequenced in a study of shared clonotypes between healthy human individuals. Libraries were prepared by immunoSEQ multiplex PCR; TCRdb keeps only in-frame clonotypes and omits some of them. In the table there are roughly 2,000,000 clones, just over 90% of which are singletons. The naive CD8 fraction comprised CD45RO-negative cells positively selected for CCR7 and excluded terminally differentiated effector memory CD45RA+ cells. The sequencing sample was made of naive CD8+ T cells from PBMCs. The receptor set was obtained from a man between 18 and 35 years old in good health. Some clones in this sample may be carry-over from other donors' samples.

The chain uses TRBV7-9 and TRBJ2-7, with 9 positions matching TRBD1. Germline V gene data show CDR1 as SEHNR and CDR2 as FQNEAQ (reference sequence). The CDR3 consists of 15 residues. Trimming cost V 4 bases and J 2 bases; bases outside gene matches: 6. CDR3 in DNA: TGTGCCAGCAGCTGGGGACAGGGTGAACCCTACGAGCAGTACTTC. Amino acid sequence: CASSWGQGEPYEQYF.

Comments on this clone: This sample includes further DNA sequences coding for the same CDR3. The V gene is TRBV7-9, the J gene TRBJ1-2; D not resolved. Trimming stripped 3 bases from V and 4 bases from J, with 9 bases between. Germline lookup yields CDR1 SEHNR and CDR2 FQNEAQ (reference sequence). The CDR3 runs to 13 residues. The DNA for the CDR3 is TGTGCCAGCAGCTTTGAGGGTAGCTATGGCTACACCTTC. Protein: CASSFEGSYGYTF.

CDR3 coding DNA: TGCGCCAGCAGCCAAGTAGGGACAGGCGTTTACAATGAGCAGTTCTTC. Amino acids: CASSQVGTGVYNEQFF. This chain connects TRBV4-1 to TRBJ2-1; 8 bases align to TRBD1. Germline values: CDR1 MGHRA, CDR2 YSYEKL. The CDR3 length is 16 residues. The V and J ends lost 1 base and 4 bases, in that order; junction bases with no gene match: 6.

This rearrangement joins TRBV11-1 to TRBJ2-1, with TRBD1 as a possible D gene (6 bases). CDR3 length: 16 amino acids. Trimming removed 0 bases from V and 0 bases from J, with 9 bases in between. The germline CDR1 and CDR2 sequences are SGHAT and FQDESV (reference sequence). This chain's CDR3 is CASSLAWTASYNEQFF. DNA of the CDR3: TGTGCCAGCAGCTTAGCTTGGACAGCCTCCTACAATGAGCAGTTCTTC.

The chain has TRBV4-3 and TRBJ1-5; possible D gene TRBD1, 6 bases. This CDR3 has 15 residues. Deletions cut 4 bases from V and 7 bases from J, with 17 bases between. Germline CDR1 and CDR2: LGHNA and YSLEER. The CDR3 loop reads CASSRLTGGDQPQHF. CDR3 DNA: TGCGCCAGCAGCCGCCTAACGGGGGGCGACCAGCCCCAGCATTTT.

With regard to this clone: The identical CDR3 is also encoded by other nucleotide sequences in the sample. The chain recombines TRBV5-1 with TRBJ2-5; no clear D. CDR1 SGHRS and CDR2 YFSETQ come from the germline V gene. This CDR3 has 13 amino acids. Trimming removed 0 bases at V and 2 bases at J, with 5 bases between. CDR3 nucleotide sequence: TGCGCCAGCAGCTTGGGGGGTCAAGAGACCCAGTACTTC. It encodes CASSLGGQETQYF. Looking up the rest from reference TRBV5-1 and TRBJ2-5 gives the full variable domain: KAGVTQTPRYLIKTRGQQVTLSCSPISGHRSVSWYQQTPGQGLQFLFEYFSETQRNKGNFPGRFSGRQFSNSRSEMNVSTLELGDSALYLCASSLGGQETQYFGPGTRLLVL.

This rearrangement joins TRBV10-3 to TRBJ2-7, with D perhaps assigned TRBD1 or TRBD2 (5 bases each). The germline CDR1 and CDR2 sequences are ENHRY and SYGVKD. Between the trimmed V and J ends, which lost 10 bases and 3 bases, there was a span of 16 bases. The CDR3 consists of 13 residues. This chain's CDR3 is CATRDGAFYEQYF. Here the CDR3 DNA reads TGTGCCACCCGGGACGGAGCCTTCTACGAGCAGTACTTC.

The CDR3 loop reads CASILGAGGPQETQYF. The CDR3, as DNA: TGTGCCAGCATCCTGGGGGCGGGAGGGCCCCAAGAGACCCAGTACTTC. The chain is built from TRBV2 and TRBJ2-5; 9 bases align to TRBD2. This CDR3 is 16 amino acids long. After removal of 7 bases from V and 1 base from J, the junction contained 10 bases not matched to a gene. Looked up from germline, CDR1 is SNHLY and CDR2 is FYNNEI.

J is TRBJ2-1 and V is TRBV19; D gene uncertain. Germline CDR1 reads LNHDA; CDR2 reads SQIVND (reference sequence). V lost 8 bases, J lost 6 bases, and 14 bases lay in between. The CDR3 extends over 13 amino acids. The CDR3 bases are TGTGCCAGTTCGAAGATTTGGGCCAATGAGCAGTTCTTC. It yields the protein CASSKIWANEQFF.

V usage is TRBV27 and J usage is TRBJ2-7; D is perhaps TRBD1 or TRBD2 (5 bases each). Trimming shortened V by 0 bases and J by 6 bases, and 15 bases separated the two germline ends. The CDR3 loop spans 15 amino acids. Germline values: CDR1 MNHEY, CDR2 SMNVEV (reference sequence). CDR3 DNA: TGTGCCAGCAGTTTATCGGGGGTAGCCCCGGGCGAGCAGTACTTC. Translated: CASSLSGVAPGEQYF.

The CDR3 DNA follows: TGTGCCACCAGCAGCGACATAAGCAATCAGCCCCAGCATTTT. Amino acid sequence: CATSSDISNQPQHF. V gene TRBV15 combines with J gene TRBJ1-5; D gene unclear. The V gene's germline CDR1 is LNHNV and CDR2 YYDKDF (reference sequence). The CDR3 contains 14 residues. Trimming took off 3 bases at V and 1 base at J, with 7 bases between the two ends.

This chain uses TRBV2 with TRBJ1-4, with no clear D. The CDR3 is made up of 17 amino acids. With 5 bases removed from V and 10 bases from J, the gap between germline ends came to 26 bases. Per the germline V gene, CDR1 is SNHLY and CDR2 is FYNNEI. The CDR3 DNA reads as TGTGCCAGCAGTCCCTCACCCTCGGGAGCGCTATCTGGAAAACTGTTTTTT. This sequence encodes CASSPSPSGALSGKLFF.

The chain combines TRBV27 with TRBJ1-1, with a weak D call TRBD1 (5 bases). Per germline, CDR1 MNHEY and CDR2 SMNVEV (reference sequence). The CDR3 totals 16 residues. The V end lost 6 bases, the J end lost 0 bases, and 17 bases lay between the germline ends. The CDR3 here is CASSYSVGELNTEAFF. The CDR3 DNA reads TGTGCCAGCAGCTATTCGGTGGGGGAGTTGAACACTGAAGCTTTCTTT.

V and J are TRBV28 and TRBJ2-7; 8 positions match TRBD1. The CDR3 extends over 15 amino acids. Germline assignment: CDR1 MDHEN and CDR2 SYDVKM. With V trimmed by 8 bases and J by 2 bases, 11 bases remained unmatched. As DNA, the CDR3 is TGTGCCAGCCGTGACCGACAGGGGACCGCCTACGAGCAGTACTTC. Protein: CASRDRQGTAYEQYF.

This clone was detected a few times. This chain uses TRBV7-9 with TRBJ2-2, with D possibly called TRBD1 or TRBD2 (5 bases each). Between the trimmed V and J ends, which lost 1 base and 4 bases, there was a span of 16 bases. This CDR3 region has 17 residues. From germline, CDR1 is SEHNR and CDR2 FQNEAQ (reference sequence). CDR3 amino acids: CASSLGTPGRITGELFF. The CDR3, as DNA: TGTGCCAGCAGCTTAGGGACTCCGGGACGGATCACCGGGGAGCTGTTTTTT.